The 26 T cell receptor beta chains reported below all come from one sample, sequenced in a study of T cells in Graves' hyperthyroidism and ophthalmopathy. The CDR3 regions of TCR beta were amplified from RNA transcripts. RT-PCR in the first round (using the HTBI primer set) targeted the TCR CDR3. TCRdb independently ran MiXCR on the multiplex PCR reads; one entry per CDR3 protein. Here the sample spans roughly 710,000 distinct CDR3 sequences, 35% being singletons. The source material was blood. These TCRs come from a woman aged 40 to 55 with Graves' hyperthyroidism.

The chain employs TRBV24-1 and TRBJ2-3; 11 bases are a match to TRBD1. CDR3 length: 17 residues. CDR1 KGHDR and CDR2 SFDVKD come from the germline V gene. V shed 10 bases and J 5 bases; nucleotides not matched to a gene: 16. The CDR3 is CATPLRDRGEHGDTQYF. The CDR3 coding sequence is TGTGCCACGCCCCTCCGGGACAGGGGGGAACATGGAGATACGCAGTATTTT.

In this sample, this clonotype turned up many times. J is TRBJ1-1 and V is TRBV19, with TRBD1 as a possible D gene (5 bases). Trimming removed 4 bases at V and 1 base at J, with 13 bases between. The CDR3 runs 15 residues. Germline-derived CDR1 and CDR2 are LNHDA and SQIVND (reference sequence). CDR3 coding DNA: TGTGCCAGTAGTACGACAGCTAACACGAACACTGAAGCTTTCTTT. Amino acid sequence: CASSTTANTNTEAFF.

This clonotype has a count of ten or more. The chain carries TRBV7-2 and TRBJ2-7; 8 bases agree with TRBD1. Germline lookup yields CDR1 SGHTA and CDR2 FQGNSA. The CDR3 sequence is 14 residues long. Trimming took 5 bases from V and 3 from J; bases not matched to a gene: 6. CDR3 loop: CASSPRQGHYEQYF. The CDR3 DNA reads TGTGCCAGCAGCCCGAGACAGGGGCACTACGAGCAGTACTTC.

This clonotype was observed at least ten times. This CDR3 is CASKFEGITGELFF. The CDR3, as DNA: TGTGCCAGCAAGTTCGAGGGAATCACCGGGGAGCTGTTTTTT. This chain joins TRBV2 and TRBJ2-2, with TRBD2 as a possible D gene (5 bases). Per the germline V gene, CDR1 is SNHLY and CDR2 is FYNNEI. The CDR3 runs to 14 residues. Trimming removed 7 bases from V and 4 bases from J, with 13 bases in between. The full variable domain, completed using reference TRBV2 and TRBJ2-2, is EPEVTQTPSHQVTQMGQEVILRCVPISNHLYFYWYRQILGQKVEFLVSFYNNEISEKSEIFDDQFSVERPDGSNFTLKIRSTKLEDSAMYFCASKFEGITGELFFGEGSRLTVL.

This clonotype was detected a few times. Here the CDR3 reads CASSLYNANYGYTF. In DNA form, the CDR3 reads TGTGCCAGCAGTCTATACAACGCTAACTATGGCTACACCTTC. This rearrangement joins TRBV6-1 to TRBJ1-2; D gene uncertain. The germline gives CDR1 MNHNS, CDR2 SASEGT. The CDR3 is 14 amino acids. V was shortened by 5 bases and J by 0 bases, with 10 bases between the two germline ends.

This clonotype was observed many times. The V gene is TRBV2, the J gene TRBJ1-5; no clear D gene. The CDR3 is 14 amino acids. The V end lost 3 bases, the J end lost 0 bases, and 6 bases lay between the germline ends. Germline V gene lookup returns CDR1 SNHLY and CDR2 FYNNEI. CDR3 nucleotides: TGTGCCAGCAGTGAGGTTTCTAGCAATCAGCCCCAGCATTTT. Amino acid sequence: CASSEVSSNQPQHF.

The CDR3 DNA reads as TGTGCCAGCAGTTTATCCGTCGGGGGAGCCTACGAGCAGTACTTC. As protein: CASSLSVGGAYEQYF. The V gene is TRBV7-8, the J gene TRBJ2-7, with a possible D match to TRBD2 (6 bases). V was shortened by 6 bases and J by 2 bases, with 17 bases between the two germline ends. This CDR3 region has 15 residues. From germline, CDR1 is SGHVS and CDR2 FQNEAQ.

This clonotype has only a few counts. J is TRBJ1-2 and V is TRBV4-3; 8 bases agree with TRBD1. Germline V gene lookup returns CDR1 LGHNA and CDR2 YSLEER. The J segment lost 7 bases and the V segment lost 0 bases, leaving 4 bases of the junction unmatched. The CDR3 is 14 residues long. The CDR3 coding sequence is TGCGCCAGCAGCCAAGACTCTACAGGGGGTGGCTACACCTTC. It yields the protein CASSQDSTGGGYTF.

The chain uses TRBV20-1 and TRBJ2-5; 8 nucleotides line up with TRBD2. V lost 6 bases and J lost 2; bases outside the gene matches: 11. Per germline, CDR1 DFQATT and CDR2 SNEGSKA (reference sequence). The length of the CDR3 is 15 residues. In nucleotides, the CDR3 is TGCAGTGCAAATAGCGGGGAGGGTAGACAAGAGACCCAGTACTTC. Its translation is CSANSGEGRQETQYF.

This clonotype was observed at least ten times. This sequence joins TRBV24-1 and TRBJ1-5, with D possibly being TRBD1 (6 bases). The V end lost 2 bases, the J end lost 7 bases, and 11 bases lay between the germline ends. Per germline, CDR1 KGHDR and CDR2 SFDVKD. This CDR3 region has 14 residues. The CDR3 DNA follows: TGTGCCACCAGTGATTGGGACATAAGGCAGCCCCAGCATTTT. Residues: CATSDWDIRQPQHF.

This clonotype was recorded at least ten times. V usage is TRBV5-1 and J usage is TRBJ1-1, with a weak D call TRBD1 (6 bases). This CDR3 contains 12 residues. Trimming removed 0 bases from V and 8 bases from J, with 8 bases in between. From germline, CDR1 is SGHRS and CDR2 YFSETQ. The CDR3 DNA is TGCGCCAGCAGCTTGGGACAGGCCGAAGCTTTCTTT. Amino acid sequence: CASSLGQAEAFF.

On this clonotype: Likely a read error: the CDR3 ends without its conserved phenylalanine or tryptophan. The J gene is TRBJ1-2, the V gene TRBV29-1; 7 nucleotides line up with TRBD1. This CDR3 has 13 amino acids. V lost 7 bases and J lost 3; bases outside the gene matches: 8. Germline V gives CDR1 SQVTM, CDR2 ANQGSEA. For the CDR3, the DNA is TGCAGCGCTGGGGCTCAGGGGGACTATGGCTACACCATC. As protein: CSAGAQGDYGYTI.

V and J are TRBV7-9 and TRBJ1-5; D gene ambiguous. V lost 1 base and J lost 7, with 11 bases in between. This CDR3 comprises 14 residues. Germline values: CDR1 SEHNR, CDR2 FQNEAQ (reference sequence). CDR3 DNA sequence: TGTGCCAGCAGCTTAGGGGCGGTGGTACAGCCCCAGCATTTT. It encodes CASSLGAVVQPQHF.

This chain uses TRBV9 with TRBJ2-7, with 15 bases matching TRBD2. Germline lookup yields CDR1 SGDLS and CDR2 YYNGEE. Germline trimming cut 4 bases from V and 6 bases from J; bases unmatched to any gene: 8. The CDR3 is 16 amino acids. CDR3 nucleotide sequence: TGTGCCAGCAGCCATGTTTTGGGACTAGCGGGAGGCGAGCAGTACTTC. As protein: CASSHVLGLAGGEQYF.

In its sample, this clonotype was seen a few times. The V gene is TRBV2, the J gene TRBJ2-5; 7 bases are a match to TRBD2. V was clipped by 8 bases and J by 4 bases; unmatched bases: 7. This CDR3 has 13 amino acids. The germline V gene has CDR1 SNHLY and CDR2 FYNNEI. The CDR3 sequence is CASFPPGGETQYF. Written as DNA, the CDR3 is TGTGCCAGCTTCCCCCCGGGGGGAGAGACCCAGTACTTC.

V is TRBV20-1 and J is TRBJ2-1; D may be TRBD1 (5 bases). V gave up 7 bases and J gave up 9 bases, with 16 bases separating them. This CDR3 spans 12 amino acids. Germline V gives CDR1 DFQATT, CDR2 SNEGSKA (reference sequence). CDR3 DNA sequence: TGCAGTGTAAGAAACAGGCTTGGTGAGCAGTTCTTC. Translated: CSVRNRLGEQFF.

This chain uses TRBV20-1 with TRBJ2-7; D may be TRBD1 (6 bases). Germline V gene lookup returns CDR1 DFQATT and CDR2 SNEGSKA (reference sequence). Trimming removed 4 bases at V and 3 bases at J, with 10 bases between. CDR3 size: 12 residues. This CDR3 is CSANVGGYEQYF. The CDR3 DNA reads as TGCAGTGCTAACGTAGGGGGCTACGAGCAGTACTTC.

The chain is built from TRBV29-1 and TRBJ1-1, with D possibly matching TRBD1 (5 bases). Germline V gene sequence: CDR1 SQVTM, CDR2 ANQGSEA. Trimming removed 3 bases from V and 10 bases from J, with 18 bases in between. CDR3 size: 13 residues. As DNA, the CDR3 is TGCAGCGTTGACGGGGGGGGGGTTTCAAGAGCTTTCTTT. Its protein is CSVDGGGVSRAFF.

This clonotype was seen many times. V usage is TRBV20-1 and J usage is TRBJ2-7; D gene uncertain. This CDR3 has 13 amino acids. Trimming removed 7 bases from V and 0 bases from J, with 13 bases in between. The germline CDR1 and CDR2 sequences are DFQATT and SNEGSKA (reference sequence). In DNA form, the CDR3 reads TGCAGTGTGGAACCGGCGAGCTCCTACGAGCAGTACTTC. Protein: CSVEPASSYEQYF.

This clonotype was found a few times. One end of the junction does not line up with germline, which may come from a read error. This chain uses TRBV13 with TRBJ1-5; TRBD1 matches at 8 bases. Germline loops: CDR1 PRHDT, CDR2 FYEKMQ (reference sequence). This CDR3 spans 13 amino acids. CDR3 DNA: TGCGCCAGCAGCCACGACAGGGGAGAGCCCCAGCATTTT. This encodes CASSHDRGEPQHF.

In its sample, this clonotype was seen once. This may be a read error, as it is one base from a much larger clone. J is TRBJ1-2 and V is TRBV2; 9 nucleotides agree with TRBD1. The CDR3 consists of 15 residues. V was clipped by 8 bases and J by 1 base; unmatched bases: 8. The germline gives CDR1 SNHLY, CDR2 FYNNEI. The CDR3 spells CASFRDRAINYGYTF. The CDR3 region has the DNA TGTGCCAGCTTCCGGGACAGGGCAATTAACTATGGCTACACCTTC. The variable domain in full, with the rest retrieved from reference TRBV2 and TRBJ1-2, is EPEVTQTPSHQVTQMGQEVILRCVPISNHLYFYWYRQILGQKVEFLVSFYNNEISEKSEIFDDQFSVERPDGSNFTLKIRSTKLEDSAMYFCASFRDRAINYGYTFGSGTRLTVV.

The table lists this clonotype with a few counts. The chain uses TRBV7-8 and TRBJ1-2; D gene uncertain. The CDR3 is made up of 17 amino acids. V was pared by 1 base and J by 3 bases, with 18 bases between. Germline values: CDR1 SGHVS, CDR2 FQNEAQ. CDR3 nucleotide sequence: TGTGCCAGCAGCTTAGTCTCCGGCCTCCCGAGGGACTATGGCTACACCTTC. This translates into CASSLVSGLPRDYGYTF.

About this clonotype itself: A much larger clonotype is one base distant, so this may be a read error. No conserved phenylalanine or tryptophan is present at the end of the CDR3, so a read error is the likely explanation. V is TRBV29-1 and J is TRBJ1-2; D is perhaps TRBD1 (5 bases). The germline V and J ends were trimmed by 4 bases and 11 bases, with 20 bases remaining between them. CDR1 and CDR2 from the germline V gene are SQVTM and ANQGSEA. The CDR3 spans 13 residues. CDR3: CSVVSAGPLFYTV. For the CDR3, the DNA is TGCAGCGTTGTGTCTGCGGGACCTCTTTTTTACACCGTC.

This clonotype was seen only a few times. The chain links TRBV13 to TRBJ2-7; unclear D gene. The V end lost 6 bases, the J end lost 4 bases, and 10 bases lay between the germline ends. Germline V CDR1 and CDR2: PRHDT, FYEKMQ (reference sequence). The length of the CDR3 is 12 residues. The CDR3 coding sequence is TGTGCCAGCAGTCGCGCTCCTTACGAGCAGTACTTC. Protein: CASSRAPYEQYF.

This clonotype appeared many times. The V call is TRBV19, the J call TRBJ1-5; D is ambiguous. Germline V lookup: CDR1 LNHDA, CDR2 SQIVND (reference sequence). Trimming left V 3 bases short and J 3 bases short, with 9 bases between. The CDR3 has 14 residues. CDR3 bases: TGTGCCAGTAGTATGGGCCGGATCAATCAGCCCCAGCATTTT. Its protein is CASSMGRINQPQHF.

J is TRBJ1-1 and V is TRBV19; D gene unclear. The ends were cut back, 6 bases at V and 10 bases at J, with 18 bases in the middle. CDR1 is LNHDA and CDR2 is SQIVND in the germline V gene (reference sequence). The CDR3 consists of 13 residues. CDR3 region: CASRTTPAPGAFF. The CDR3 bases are TGTGCCAGTAGGACTACACCGGCGCCCGGAGCTTTCTTT.